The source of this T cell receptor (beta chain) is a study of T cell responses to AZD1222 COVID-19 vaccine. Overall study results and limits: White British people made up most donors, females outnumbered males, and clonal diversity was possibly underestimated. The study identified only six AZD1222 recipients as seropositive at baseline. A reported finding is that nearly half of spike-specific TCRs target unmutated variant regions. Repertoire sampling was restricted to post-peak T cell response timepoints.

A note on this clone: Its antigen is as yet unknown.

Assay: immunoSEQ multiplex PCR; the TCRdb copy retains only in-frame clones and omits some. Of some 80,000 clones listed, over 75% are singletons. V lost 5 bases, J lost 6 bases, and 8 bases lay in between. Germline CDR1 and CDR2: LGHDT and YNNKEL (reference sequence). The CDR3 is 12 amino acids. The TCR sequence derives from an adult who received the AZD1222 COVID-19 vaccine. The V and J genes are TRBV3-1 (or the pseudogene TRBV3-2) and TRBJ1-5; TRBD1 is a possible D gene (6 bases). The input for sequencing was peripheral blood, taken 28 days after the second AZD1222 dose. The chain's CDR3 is CASSSQGQPQHF. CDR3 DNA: TGTGCCAGCAGCTCACAGGGTCAGCCCCAGCATTTT.